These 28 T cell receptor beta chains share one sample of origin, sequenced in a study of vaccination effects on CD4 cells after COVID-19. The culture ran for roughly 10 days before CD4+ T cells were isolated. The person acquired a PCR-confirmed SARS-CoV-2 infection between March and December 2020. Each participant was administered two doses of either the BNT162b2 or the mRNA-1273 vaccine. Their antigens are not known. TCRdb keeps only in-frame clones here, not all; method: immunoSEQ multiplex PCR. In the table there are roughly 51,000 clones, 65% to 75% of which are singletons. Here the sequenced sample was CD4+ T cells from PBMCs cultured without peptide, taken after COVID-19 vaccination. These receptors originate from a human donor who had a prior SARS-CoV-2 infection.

Here the CDR3 reads CASSYVRDRGHEQFF. The CDR3, as DNA: TGTGCCAGCAGTTACGTCCGGGACAGGGGTCATGAGCAGTTCTTC. This rearrangement joins TRBV6-2 or TRBV6-3 to TRBJ2-1; 10 nucleotides match TRBD1. This CDR3 comprises 15 residues. The V and J ends lost 2 bases and 8 bases, in that order; junction bases with no gene match: 6. CDR1 and CDR2 from the germline V gene are MNHEY and SVGEGT.

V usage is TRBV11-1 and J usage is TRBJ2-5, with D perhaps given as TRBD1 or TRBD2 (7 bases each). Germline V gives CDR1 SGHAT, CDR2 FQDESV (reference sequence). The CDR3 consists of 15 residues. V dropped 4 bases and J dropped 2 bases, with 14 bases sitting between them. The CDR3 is CASSSRQGLQETQYF. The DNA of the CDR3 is TGTGCCAGCAGCTCCCGACAGGGACTACAAGAGACCCAGTACTTC.

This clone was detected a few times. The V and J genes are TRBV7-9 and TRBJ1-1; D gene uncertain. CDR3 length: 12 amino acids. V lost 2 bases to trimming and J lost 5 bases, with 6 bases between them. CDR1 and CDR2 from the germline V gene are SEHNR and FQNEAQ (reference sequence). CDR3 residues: CASSLISTEAFF. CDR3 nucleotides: TGTGCCAGCAGCTTAATTTCGACTGAAGCTTTCTTT.

CDR3 nucleotide sequence: TGCAGTGCTAGTTGGGTCCAGGGATACAATGAGCAGTTCTTC. Translated, it gives CSASWVQGYNEQFF. The chain is built from TRBV20-1 and TRBJ2-1, with D possibly being TRBD1 (5 bases). The CDR3 is 14 residues long. Trimming shortened V by 3 bases and J by 4 bases, and 13 bases separated the two germline ends. The germline gives CDR1 DFQATT, CDR2 SNEGSKA (reference sequence).

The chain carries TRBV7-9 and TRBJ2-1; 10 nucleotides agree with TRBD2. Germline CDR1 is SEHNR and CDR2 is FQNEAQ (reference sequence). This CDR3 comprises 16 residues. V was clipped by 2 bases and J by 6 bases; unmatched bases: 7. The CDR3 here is CASSLSRLAGTNEQFF. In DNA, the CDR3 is TGTGCCAGCAGCTTATCGAGACTAGCGGGCACCAATGAGCAGTTCTTC.

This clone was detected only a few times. In DNA form, the CDR3 reads TGTGCCAGCGTCACGGACAGGGGGAAAGGGAGTGGCTACACCTTC. Protein sequence: CASVTDRGKGSGYTF. This chain connects TRBV2 to TRBJ1-2, with 10 bases that match TRBD1. V shed 8 bases and J 7 bases; nucleotides not matched to a gene: 13. Germline CDR1 is SNHLY and CDR2 is FYNNEI. The CDR3 runs to 15 residues.

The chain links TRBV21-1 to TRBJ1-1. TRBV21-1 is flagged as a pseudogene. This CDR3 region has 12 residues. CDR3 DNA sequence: TGTGCCAGCACGAGGGAAGGGAGTGAAGCTTTCTTT. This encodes CASTREGSEAFF.

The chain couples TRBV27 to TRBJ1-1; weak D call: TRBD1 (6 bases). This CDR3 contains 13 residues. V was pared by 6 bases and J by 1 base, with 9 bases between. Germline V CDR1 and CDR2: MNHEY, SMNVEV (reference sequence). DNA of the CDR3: TGTGCCAGCAGGGGACACTCGAACACTGAAGCTTTCTTT. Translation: CASRGHSNTEAFF.

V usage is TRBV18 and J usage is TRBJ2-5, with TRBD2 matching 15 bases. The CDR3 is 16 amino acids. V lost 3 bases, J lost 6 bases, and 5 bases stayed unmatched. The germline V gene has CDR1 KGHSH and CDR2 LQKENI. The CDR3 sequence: CASSPGLAGGRQTQYF. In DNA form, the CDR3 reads TGTGCCAGCTCACCCGGACTAGCGGGAGGGCGACAGACCCAGTACTTC.

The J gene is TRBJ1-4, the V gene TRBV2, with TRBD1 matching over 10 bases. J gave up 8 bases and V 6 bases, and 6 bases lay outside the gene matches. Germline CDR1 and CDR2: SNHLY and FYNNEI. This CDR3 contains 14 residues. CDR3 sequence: CASRPGTGVEKLFF. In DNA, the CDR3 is TGTGCCAGCAGGCCCGGGACAGGGGTAGAAAAACTGTTTTTT.

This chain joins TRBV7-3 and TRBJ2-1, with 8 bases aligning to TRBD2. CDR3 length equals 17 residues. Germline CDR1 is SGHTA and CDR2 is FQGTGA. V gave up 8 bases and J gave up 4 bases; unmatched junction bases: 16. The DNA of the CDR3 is TGTGCCAGCGGTACTAGCGGCGTCACGCTGGTTTACAATGAGCAGTTCTTC. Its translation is CASGTSGVTLVYNEQFF.

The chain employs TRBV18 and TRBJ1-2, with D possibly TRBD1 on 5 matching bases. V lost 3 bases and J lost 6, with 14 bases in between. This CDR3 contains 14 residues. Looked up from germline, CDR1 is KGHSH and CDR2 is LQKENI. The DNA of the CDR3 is TGTGCCAGCTCACCCCTCGCCAGGGTGGATGGCTACACCTTC. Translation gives CASSPLARVDGYTF.

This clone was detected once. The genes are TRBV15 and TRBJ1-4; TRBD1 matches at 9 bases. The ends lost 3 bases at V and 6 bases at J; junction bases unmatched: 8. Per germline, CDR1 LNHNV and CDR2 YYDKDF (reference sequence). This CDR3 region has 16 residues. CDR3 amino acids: CATSSARTGVHEKLFF. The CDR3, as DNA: TGTGCCACCAGCAGTGCTAGGACAGGGGTTCATGAAAAACTGTTTTTT.

For the CDR3, the DNA is TGTGCCAGCAGCCCCCTCGCCCCTCCCAGAGCTTTCTTT. Its translation is CASSPLAPPRAFF. The V gene is TRBV7-9, the J gene TRBJ1-1; D is undetermined. With 5 bases removed from V and 10 bases from J, the gap between germline ends came to 17 bases. Germline V gene lookup returns CDR1 SEHNR and CDR2 FQNEAQ (reference sequence). This CDR3 has 13 residues. Combining the CDR3 with reference TRBV7-9 and TRBJ1-1 gives the whole variable domain DTGVSQNPRHKITKRGQNVTFRCDPISEHNRLYWYRQTLGQGPEFLTYFQNEAQLEKSRLLSDRFSAERPKGSFSTLEIQRTEQGDSAMYLCASSPLAPPRAFFGQGTRLTVV.

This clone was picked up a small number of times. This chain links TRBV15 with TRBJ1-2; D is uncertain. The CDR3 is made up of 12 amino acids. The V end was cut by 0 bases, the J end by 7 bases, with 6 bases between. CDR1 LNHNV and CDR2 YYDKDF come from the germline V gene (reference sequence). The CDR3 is CATSRDQVGYTF. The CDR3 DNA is TGTGCCACCAGCAGAGATCAGGTTGGCTACACCTTC.

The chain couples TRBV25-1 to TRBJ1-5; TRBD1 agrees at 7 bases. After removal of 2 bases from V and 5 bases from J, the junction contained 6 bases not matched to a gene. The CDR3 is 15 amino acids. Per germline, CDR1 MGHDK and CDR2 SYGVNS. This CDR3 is CASSEQGGVDQPQHF. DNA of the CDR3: TGTGCCAGCAGTGAACAAGGGGGCGTCGATCAGCCCCAGCATTTT.

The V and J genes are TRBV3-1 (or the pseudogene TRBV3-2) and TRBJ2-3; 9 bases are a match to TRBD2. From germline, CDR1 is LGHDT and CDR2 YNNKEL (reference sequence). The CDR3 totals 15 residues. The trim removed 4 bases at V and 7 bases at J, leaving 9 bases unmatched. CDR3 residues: CASSLWTSAAYTQYF. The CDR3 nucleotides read TGTGCCAGCAGCCTGTGGACTAGCGCCGCCTATACGCAGTATTTT.

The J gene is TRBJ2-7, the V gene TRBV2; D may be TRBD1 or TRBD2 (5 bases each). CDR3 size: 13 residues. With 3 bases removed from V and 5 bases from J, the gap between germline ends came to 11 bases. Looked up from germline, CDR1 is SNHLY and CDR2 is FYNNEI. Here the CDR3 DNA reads TGTGCCAGCAGTGAGAGTGTGGGGGACGAGCAGTACTTC. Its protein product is CASSESVGDEQYF. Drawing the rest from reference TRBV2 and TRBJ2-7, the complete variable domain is EPEVTQTPSHQVTQMGQEVILRCVPISNHLYFYWYRQILGQKVEFLVSFYNNEISEKSEIFDDQFSVERPDGSNFTLKIRSTKLEDSAMYFCASSESVGDEQYFGPGTRLTVT.

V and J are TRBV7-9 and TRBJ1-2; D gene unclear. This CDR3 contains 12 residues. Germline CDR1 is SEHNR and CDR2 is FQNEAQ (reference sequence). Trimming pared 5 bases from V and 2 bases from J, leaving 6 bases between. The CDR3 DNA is TGTGCCAGCAGCCCTGACAACTATGGCTACACCTTC. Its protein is CASSPDNYGYTF. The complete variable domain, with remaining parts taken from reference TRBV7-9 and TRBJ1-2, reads DTGVSQNPRHKITKRGQNVTFRCDPISEHNRLYWYRQTLGQGPEFLTYFQNEAQLEKSRLLSDRFSAERPKGSFSTLEIQRTEQGDSAMYLCASSPDNYGYTFGSGTRLTVV.

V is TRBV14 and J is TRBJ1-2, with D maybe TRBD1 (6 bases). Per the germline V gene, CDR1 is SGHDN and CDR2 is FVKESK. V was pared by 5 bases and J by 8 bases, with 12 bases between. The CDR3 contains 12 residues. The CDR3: CASSVGAQGYTF. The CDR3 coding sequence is TGTGCCAGCAGCGTGGGGGCGCAGGGCTACACCTTC.

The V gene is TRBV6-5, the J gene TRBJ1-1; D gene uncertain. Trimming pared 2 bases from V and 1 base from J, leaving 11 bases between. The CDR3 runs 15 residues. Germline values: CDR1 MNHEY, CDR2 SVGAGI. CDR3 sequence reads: CASSYTKKGNTEAFF. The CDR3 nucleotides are TGTGCCAGCAGTTACACGAAGAAGGGGAACACTGAAGCTTTCTTT.

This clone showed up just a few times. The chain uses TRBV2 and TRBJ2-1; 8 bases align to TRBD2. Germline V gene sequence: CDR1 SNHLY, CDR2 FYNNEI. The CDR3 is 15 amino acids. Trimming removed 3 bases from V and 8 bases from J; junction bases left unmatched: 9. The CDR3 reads CASSDTGLATDEQFF. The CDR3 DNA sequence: TGTGCCAGCAGTGATACCGGACTAGCTACCGATGAGCAGTTCTTC.

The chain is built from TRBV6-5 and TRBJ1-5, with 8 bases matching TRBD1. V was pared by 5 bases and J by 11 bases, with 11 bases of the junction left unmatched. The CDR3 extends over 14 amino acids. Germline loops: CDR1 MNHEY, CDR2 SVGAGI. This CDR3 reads CASSKTGALGAQHF. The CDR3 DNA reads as TGTGCCAGCAGTAAGACAGGGGCGCTGGGGGCCCAGCATTTT.

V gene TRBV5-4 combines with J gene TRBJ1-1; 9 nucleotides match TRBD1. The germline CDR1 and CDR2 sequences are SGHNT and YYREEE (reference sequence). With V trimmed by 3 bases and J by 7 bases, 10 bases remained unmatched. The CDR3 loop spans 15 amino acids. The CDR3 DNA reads TGTGCCAGCAGCTGGGGGGACAGGGTGAAAGTTGAAGCTTTCTTT. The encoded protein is CASSWGDRVKVEAFF. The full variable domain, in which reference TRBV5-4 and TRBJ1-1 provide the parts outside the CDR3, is ETGVTQSPTHLIKTRGQQVTLRCSSQSGHNTVSWYQQALGQGPQFIFQYYREEENGRGNFPPRFSGLQFPNYSSELNVNALELDDSALYLCASSWGDRVKVEAFFGQGTRLTVV.

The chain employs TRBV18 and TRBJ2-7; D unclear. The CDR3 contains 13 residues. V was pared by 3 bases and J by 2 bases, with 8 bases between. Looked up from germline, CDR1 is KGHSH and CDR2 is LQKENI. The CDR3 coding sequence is TGTGCCAGCTCACCTGACTTTGCCTACGAGCAGTACTTC. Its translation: CASSPDFAYEQYF.

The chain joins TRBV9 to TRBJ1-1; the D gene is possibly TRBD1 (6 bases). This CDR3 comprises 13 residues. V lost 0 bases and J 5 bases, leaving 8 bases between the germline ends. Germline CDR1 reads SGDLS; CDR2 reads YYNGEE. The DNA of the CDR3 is TGTGCCAGCAGCGTAGACAGGGATACTGAAGCTTTCTTT. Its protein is CASSVDRDTEAFF. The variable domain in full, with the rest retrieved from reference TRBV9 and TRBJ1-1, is DSGVTQTPKHLITATGQRVTLRCSPRSGDLSVYWYQQSLDQGLQFLIQYYNGEERAKGNILERFSAQQFPDLHSELNLSSLELGDSALYFCASSVDRDTEAFFGQGTRLTVV.

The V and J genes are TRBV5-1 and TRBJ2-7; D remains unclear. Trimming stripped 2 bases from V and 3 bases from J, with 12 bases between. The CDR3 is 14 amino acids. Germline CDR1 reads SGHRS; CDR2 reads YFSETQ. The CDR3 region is CASSLSAESYEQYF. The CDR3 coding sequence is TGCGCCAGCAGCTTATCGGCGGAGAGCTACGAGCAGTACTTC.

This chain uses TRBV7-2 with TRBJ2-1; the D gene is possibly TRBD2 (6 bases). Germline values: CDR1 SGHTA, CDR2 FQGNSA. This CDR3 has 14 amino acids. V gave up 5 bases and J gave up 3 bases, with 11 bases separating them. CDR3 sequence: CASSPEAGYNEQFF. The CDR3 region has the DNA TGTGCCAGCAGCCCCGAAGCGGGCTACAATGAGCAGTTCTTC.